This T cell receptor beta chain was sequenced for a study of Ad26.COV2.S vaccination and SARS-CoV-2 variants. Study-level background: Doses of Ad26.COV2.S were injected into muscle once or twice, 56 days apart. Study findings and constraints: Vaccine recipients and placebo recipients showed similar non-spike TCR breadth.

Treatment here: around 19 received Ad26.COV2.S at low or high dose, single or two shots; roughly 5 received placebo; per-sample allocation not given. Following the first vaccine or placebo injection, samples were taken on day 63. A Boston donor was an adult aged 18-55 years. About this clone itself: Its antigen is undetermined.

CDR1 is SGHAT, CDR2 FQNNGV, per germline. The CDR3 spans 16 residues. With 1 base clipped from V and 4 bases from J, the junction kept 2 bases outside the gene matches. Using immunoSEQ multiplex PCR, the repertoire was profiled, and TCRdb retains in-frame clones only, with some absent. The sample carries roughly 420,000 clones, over 75% recorded once. The rearrangement links TRBV11-2 to TRBJ2-2, with 11 bases identical to TRBD2. Here the sequenced sample was peripheral blood, taken in a trial of Ad26.COV2.S vaccine versus placebo. The source of this sequence is a person between 18 and 60 years old who received the Ad26.COV2.S COVID-19 vaccine or a placebo. The DNA for the CDR3 is TGTGCCAGCAGCTTAGCACTAGCGGGAGTCACCGGGGAGCTGTTTTTT. Protein product: CASSLALAGVTGELFF.